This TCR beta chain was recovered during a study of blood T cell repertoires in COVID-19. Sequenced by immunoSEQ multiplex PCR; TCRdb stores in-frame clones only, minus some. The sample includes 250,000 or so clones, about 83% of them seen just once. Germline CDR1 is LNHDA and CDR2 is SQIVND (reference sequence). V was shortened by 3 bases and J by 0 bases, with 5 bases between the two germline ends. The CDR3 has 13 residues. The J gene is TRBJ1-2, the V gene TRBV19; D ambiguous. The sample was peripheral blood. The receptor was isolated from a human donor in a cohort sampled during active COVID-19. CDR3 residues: CASSIVSNYGYTF. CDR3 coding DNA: TGTGCCAGTAGTATCGTGTCTAACTATGGCTACACCTTC.